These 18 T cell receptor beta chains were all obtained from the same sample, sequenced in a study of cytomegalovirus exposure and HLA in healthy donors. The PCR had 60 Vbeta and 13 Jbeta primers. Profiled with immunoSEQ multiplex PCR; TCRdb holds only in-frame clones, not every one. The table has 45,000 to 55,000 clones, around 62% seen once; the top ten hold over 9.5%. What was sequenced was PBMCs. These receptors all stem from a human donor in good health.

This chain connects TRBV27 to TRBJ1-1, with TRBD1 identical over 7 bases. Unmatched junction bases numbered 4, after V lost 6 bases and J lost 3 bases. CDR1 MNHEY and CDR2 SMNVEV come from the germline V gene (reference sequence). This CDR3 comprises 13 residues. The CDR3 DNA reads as TGTGCCAGCAGCATAGACAGGGACACTGAAGCTTTCTTT. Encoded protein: CASSIDRDTEAFF.

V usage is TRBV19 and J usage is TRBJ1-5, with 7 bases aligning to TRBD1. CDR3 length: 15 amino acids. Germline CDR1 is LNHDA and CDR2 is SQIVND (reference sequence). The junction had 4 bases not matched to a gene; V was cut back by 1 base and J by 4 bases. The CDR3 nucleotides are TGTGCCAGTAGTATAGGAGGCAGGGGGAATCAGCCCCAGCATTTT. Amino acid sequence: CASSIGGRGNQPQHF.

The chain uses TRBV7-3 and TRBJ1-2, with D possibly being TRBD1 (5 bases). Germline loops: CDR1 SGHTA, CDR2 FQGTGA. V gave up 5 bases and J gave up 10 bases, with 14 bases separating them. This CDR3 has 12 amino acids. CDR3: CASSLNQGAYTF. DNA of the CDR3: TGTGCCAGCAGCCTTAACCAGGGCGCCTACACCTTC.

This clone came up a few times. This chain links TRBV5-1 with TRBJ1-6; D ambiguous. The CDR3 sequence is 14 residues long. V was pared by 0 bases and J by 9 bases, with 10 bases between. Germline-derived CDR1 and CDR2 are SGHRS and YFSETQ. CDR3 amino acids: CASSLGQVGSPLHF. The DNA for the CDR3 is TGCGCCAGCAGCTTGGGGCAGGTGGGTTCACCCCTCCACTTT.

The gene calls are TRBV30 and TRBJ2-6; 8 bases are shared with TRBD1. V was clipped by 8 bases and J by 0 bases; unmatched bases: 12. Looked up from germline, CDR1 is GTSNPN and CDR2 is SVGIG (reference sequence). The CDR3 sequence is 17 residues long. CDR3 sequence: CARTRTGSGSGANVLTF. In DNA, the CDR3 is TGTGCCCGGACTCGGACAGGGTCGGGCTCTGGGGCCAACGTCCTGACTTTC.

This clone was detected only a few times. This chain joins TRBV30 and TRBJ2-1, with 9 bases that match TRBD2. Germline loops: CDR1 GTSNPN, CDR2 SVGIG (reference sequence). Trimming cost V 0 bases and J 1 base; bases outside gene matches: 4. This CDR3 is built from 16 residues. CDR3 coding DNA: TGTGCCTGGAGTGTAGGGCTAGCGGGGTCCTACAATGAGCAGTTCTTC. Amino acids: CAWSVGLAGSYNEQFF.

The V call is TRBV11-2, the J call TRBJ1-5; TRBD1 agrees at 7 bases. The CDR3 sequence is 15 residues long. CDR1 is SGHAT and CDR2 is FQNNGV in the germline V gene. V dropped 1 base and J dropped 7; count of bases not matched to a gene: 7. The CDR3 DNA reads TGTGCCAGCAGCTTAGGAGGGGCAGGGGGGCAGCCCCAGCATTTT. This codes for CASSLGGAGGQPQHF. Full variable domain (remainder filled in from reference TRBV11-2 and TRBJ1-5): EAGVAQSPRYKIIEKRQSVAFWCNPISGHATLYWYQQILGQGPKLLIQFQNNGVVDDSQLPKDRFSAERLKGVDSTLKIQPAKLEDSAVYLCASSLGGAGGQPQHFGDGTRLSIL.

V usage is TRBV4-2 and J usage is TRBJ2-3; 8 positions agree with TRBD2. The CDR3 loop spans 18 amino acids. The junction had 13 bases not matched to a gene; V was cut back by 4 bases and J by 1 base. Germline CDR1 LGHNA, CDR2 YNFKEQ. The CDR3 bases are TGTGCCAGCAGCCTAACCCCTGATAGCGGGGTGGGCACAGATACGCAGTATTTT. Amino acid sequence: CASSLTPDSGVGTDTQYF.

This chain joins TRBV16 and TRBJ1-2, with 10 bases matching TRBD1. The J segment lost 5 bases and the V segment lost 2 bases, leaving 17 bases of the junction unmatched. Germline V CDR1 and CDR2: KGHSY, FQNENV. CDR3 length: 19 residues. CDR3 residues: CASSQSQPGRTGGLYGYTF. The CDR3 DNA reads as TGTGCCAGCAGCCAAAGCCAACCCGGTCGGACAGGGGGATTATATGGCTACACCTTC.

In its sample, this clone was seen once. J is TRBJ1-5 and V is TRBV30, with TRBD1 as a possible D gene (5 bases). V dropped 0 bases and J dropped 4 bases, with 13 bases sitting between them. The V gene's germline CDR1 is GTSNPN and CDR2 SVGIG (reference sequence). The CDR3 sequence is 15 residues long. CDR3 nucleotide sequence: TGTGCCTGGAGTGTAGGTATGGGGGGGAATCAGCCCCAGCATTTT. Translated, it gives CAWSVGMGGNQPQHF.

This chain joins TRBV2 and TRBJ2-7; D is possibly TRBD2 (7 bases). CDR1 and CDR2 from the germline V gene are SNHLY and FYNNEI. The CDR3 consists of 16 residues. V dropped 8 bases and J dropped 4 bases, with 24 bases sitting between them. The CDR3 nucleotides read TGTGCCAGCGGGGGGGGCGCAGGGCCCGTAACTTACGAGCAGTACTTC. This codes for CASGGGAGPVTYEQYF.

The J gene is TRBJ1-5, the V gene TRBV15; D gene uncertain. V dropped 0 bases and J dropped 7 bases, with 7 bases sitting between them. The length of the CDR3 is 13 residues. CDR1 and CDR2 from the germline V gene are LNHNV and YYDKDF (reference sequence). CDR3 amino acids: CATSRDSGQPQHF. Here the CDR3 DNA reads TGTGCCACCAGCAGAGATAGCGGCCAGCCCCAGCATTTT.

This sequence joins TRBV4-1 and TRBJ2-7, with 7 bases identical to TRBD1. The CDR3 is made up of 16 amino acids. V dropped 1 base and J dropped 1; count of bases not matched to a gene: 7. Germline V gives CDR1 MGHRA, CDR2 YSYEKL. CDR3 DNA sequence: TGCGCCAGCAGCCAAGGATTCCCCAGGGGGTCCTACGAGCAGTACTTC. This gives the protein CASSQGFPRGSYEQYF.

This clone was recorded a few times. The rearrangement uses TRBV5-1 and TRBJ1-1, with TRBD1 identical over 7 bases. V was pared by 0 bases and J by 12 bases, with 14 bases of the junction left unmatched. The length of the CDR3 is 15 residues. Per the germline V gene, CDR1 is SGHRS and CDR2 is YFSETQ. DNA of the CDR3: TGCGCCAGCAGCTTGGGGGGTGGAGACAGGGAGATGTCTTTCTTT. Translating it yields CASSLGGGDREMSFF.

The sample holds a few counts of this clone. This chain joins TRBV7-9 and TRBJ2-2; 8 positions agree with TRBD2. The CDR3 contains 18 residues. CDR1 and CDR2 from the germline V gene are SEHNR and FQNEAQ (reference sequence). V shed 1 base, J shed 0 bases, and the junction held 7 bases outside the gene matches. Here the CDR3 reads CASSLGIGSGANTGELFF. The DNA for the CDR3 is TGTGCCAGCAGCTTAGGAATCGGTAGCGGGGCGAACACCGGGGAGCTGTTTTTT.

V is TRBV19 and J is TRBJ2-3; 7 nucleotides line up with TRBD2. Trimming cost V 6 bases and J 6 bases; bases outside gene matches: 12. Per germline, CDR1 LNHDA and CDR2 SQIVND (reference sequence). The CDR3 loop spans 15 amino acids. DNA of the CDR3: TGTGCCAGTAGCTTAAGGGCGGGAGCGGGGGATACGCAGTATTTT. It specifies CASSLRAGAGDTQYF.

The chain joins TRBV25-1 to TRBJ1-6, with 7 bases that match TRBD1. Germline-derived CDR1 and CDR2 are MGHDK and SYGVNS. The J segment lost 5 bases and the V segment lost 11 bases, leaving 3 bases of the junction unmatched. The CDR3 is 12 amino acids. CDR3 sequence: CAVRGDNSPLHF. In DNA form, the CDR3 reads TGTGCCGTCAGGGGGGATAATTCACCCCTCCACTTT.

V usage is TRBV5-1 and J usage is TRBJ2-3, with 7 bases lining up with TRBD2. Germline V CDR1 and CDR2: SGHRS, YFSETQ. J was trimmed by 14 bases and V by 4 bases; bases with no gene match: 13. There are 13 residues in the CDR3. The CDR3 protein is CASSPGEGTLGYF. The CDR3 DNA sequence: TGCGCCAGCAGCCCTGGGGAGGGGACCCTTGGGTATTTT.